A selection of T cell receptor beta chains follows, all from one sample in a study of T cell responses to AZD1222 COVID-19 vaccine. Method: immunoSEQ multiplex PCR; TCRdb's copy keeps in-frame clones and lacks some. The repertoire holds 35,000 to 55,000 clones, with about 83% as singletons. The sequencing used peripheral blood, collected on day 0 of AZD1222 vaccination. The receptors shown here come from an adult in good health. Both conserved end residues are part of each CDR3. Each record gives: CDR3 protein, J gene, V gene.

CASSISGGSNYGYTF TRBJ1-2 TRBV19
CAWKWTSGPEQFF TRBJ2-1 TRBV30
CASSPPGQGLYGYTF TRBJ1-2 TRBV5-6
CASSKDRPGQEIYEQYF TRBJ2-7 TRBV21-1
CASSQAGRSQETQYF TRBJ2-5 TRBV14
CATKPGGDTEAFF TRBJ1-1 TRBV5-1
CASSLVRGPYEQYF TRBJ2-7 TRBV7-2
CASSDRWSSYEQYF TRBJ2-7 TRBV6-1
CASRGALSYEQYF TRBJ2-7 TRBV28
CASSSPGTGYEQYF TRBJ2-7 TRBV7-2
CASSQLARLSEAFF TRBJ1-1 TRBV4-1
CASRGGGGYTF TRBJ1-2 TRBV9
CSVGVNQNQPQHF TRBJ1-5 TRBV29-1
CSASIGQINEKLFF TRBJ1-4 TRBV20-1
CAWRGVGGGNIQYF TRBJ2-4 TRBV30
CASSPRTSGGYTF TRBJ1-2 TRBV28
CASSPSSGSNEKLFF TRBJ1-4 TRBV19
CASSGQKPTGELFF TRBJ2-2 TRBV10-1
CAKSRGLGFYEQYF TRBJ2-7 TRBV2
CASSQVGQGLTGELFF TRBJ2-2 TRBV4-1
CASSFVQGSVWPETQYF TRBJ2-5 TRBV5-6
CASSPSTGNSPLHF TRBJ1-6 TRBV18
CASSSQGALRYEQYF TRBJ2-7 TRBV28
CASRQGMYEQYF TRBJ2-7 TRBV19
CASSIGQGASPLHF TRBJ1-6 TRBV19
CAFQQGKGEKLFF TRBJ1-4 TRBV30
CASSQDPNQPQHF TRBJ1-5 TRBV4-3
CASSQVRGREPEQYF TRBJ2-7 TRBV3-1/TRBV3-2
CASSPSTDNEQFF TRBJ2-1 TRBV7-9
CASSFGLAEQFF TRBJ2-1 TRBV5-6
CASSITANYGYTF TRBJ1-2 TRBV6-5
CASRLVSGAHYGYTF TRBJ1-2 TRBV28
CASSSAGASTDTQYF TRBJ2-3 TRBV7-6
CATSVFGREQFF TRBJ2-1 TRBV24-1
CASRLQGTNEKLFF TRBJ1-4 TRBV2
CASSPGQGEGNTEAFF TRBJ1-1 TRBV18
CASSLAEGRKLFF TRBJ1-4 TRBV7-2
CASSLGLYRATEAFF TRBJ1-1 TRBV5-8
CAISESREAPEAFF TRBJ1-1 TRBV10-3
CASSQESGAMNTEAFF TRBJ1-1 TRBV4-1
CASSQDVLITGELFF TRBJ2-2 TRBV4-1